A selection of T cell receptor beta chains follows, all from one sample in a study of a mutant IDH1 vaccine in newly diagnosed glioma. The antigens these receptors bind are not known. TCRdb keeps only in-frame clones here, not all; method: immunoSEQ multiplex PCR. The data hold 25,000 to 35,000 clones, with approximately 86% observed a single time. Sequencing was performed on peripheral blood mononuclear cells (PBMCs), taken from a glioma patient whose treatment included an IDH1 peptide vaccine. These receptors originate from a woman in her thirties or forties with glioma. Some clones in this sample may be carry-over from other donors' samples. Both conserved end residues are part of each CDR3. Each record gives: V gene, J gene, clone size, D gene, CDR3 protein, CDR3 DNA. A D gene is named only where the DNA matches it firmly. The listing skips clone size in some rows; elsewhere it reads once, few, many or a size class.

v_gene: TRBV6-4; j_gene: TRBJ1-5; abundance: NA; d_gene: NA; CDR3aa: CASRGDTEPQHF; CDR3nt: TGTGCCAGCAGGGGTGATACGGAGCCCCAGCATTTT
v_gene: TRBV7-7; j_gene: TRBJ2-2; abundance: NA; d_gene: NA; CDR3aa: CAKIVTGELFF; CDR3nt: TGTGCTAAAATAGTCACCGGGGAGCTGTTTTTT
v_gene: TRBV29-1; j_gene: TRBJ1-2; abundance: NA; d_gene: NA; CDR3aa: CSVEQLYGYTF; CDR3nt: TGCAGCGTTGAACAGCTCTATGGCTACACCTTC
v_gene: TRBV7-2; j_gene: TRBJ2-7; abundance: once; d_gene: NA; CDR3aa: CASSSPPSYEQYF; CDR3nt: TGTGCCAGCAGCTCGCCCCCATCCTACGAGCAGTACTTC
v_gene: TRBV5-6; j_gene: TRBJ2-1; abundance: NA; d_gene: NA; CDR3aa: CASSRVGMVEQFF; CDR3nt: TGTGCCAGCAGCCGGGTCGGGATGGTCGAGCAGTTCTTC
v_gene: TRBV29-1; j_gene: TRBJ1-2; abundance: NA; d_gene: NA; CDR3aa: CSVVYGSWDYGYTF; CDR3nt: TGCAGCGTTGTCTATGGGTCCTGGGATTATGGCTACACCTTC
v_gene: TRBV4-2; j_gene: TRBJ2-5; abundance: NA; d_gene: TRBD2; CDR3aa: CASSQQAGGQETQYF; CDR3nt: TGTGCCAGCAGCCAGCAAGCGGGGGGGCAAGAGACCCAGTACTTC
v_gene: TRBV11-3; j_gene: TRBJ2-7; abundance: once; d_gene: TRBD1; CDR3aa: CASSSTGASYEQYF; CDR3nt: TGTGCCAGCAGCTCTACAGGGGCCTCCTACGAGCAGTACTTC
v_gene: TRBV9; j_gene: TRBJ1-5; abundance: NA; d_gene: NA; CDR3aa: CASTRSGRRNQPQHF; CDR3nt: TGTGCCAGCACCAGATCTGGACGGAGAAATCAGCCCCAGCATTTT
v_gene: TRBV5-1; j_gene: TRBJ2-5; abundance: NA; d_gene: TRBD2; CDR3aa: CASSSGGETQYF; CDR3nt: TGCGCCAGCAGCTCGGGAGGGGAGACCCAGTACTTC
v_gene: TRBV4-1; j_gene: TRBJ1-3; abundance: NA; d_gene: NA; CDR3aa: CASSQDRFDTGNTIYF; CDR3nt: TGCGCCAGCAGCCAAGATCGTTTTGACACGGGAAACACCATATATTTT
v_gene: TRBV5-1; j_gene: TRBJ2-1; abundance: NA; d_gene: NA; CDR3aa: CASSLGTYNEQFF; CDR3nt: TGCGCCAGCAGCTTGGGTACCTACAATGAGCAGTTCTTC
v_gene: TRBV7-6; j_gene: TRBJ1-5; abundance: NA; d_gene: TRBD1; CDR3aa: CASSLGQGGQPQHF; CDR3nt: TGTGCCAGCAGCTTAGGCCAGGGGGGTCAGCCCCAGCATTTT
v_gene: TRBV7-2; j_gene: TRBJ2-1; abundance: NA; d_gene: NA; CDR3aa: CASSFPGRRRQEQFF; CDR3nt: TGTGCCAGCAGCTTCCCCGGGCGGCGAAGACAGGAGCAGTTCTTC
v_gene: TRBV5-5; j_gene: TRBJ2-3; abundance: NA; d_gene: TRBD1; CDR3aa: CASSLGQGRTDTQYF; CDR3nt: TGTGCCAGCAGCTTGGGACAGGGGAGGACAGATACGCAGTATTTT
v_gene: TRBV27; j_gene: TRBJ1-5; abundance: NA; d_gene: TRBD1; CDR3aa: CASSAGQGNQPQHF; CDR3nt: TGTGCCAGCAGTGCAGGACAGGGGAATCAGCCCCAGCATTTT
v_gene: TRBV4-2; j_gene: TRBJ1-4; abundance: NA; d_gene: NA; CDR3aa: CASSPGPLLWEKLFF; CDR3nt: TGTGCCAGCAGCCCTGGCCCGCTCCTTTGGGAAAAACTGTTTTTT
v_gene: TRBV19; j_gene: TRBJ2-5; abundance: NA; d_gene: NA; CDR3aa: CASSIPDRRETQYF; CDR3nt: TGTGCCAGTAGTATCCCTGACAGACGAGAGACCCAGTACTTC
v_gene: TRBV7-3; j_gene: TRBJ2-2; abundance: NA; d_gene: NA; CDR3aa: CASSLGAGELFF; CDR3nt: TGTGCCAGCAGCTTAGGAGCCGGGGAGCTGTTTTTT
v_gene: TRBV27; j_gene: TRBJ1-5; abundance: NA; d_gene: TRBD1; CDR3aa: CASSSGQGVAQPQHF; CDR3nt: TGTGCCAGCAGTTCGGGACAGGGGGTGGCTCAGCCCCAGCATTTT